The 28 T cell receptor beta chains given below trace back to one sample, sequenced in a study of identical twins. TCRdb reprocessed the 5' RACE reads with MiXCR, giving one entry per CDR3 protein. This repertoire shows 400,000 to 500,000 distinct CDR3 sequences, roughly 18% found once; its top ten account for around 12%. Sequencing was carried out using naive T cells sorted from blood. Receptor source: a man aged 50-59 years in good health.

The chain joins TRBV20-1 to TRBJ2-3; TRBD2 might be the D (5 bases). Trimming removed 3 bases at V and 7 bases at J, with 17 bases between. CDR1 is DFQATT and CDR2 is SNEGSKA in the germline V gene (reference sequence). The CDR3 is 14 amino acids. CDR3 amino acids: CSARSSRRGNTQYF. The CDR3 region has the DNA TGCAGTGCTAGGTCTAGCCGGAGAGGAAATACGCAGTATTTT.

In this sample, this clonotype turned up many times. The V call is TRBV12-3 or TRBV12-4, the J call TRBJ2-7; D remains unclear. V was clipped by 3 bases and J by 5 bases, with 5 bases between them. This CDR3 has 11 residues. The CDR3 coding sequence is TGTGCCAGCAGTTTTTTCCACGAGCAGTACTTC. Translating it yields CASSFFHEQYF.

This clonotype was seen only a few times. V usage is TRBV6-5 and J usage is TRBJ2-2, with D possibly being TRBD2 (6 bases). This CDR3 is 13 amino acids long. V was trimmed by 4 bases and J by 4 bases, leaving 7 bases between them. Germline V lookup: CDR1 MNHEY, CDR2 SVGAGI. CDR3 sequence: CASSWDFTGELFF. CDR3 DNA sequence: TGTGCCAGCAGTTGGGACTTCACCGGGGAGCTGTTTTTT.

This clonotype was counted between two and nine times. The V gene is TRBV9, the J gene TRBJ2-3, with TRBD2 matching 7 bases. V lost 8 bases, J lost 3 bases, and 9 bases stayed unmatched. Germline V CDR1 and CDR2: SGDLS, YYNGEE. The CDR3 consists of 14 residues. The CDR3 coding sequence is TGTGCCAGTGGGGCCGGGACTATAACAGATACGCAGTATTTT. Residues: CASGAGTITDTQYF. The entire variable domain, with the rest obtained from reference TRBV9 and TRBJ2-3, is as follows: DSGVTQTPKHLITATGQRVTLRCSPRSGDLSVYWYQQSLDQGLQFLIQYYNGEERAKGNILERFSAQQFPDLHSELNLSSLELGDSALYFCASGAGTITDTQYFGPGTRLTVL.

This clonotype was seen at least ten times. Here the CDR3 DNA reads TGTGCCAGCAGCCCTAGGGGCGTCGATACGCAGTATTTT. It translates to CASSPRGVDTQYF. This chain links TRBV7-2 with TRBJ2-3; TRBD1 is a possible D gene (5 bases). The length of the CDR3 is 13 residues. Trimming left V 5 bases short and J 6 bases short, with 12 bases between. The germline V gene encodes CDR1 SGHTA and CDR2 FQGNSA. Drawing the rest from reference TRBV7-2 and TRBJ2-3, the complete variable domain is GAGVSQSPSNKVTEKGKDVELRCDPISGHTALYWYRQSLGQGLEFLIYFQGNSAPDKSGLPSDRFSAERTGGSVSTLTIQRTQQEDSAVYLCASSPRGVDTQYFGPGTRLTVL.

This clonotype has at least ten counts. The V gene is TRBV6-1, the J gene TRBJ2-3; 9 positions match TRBD1. The V gene end was trimmed by 5 bases and the J gene end by 3 bases; junction bases not matched to a gene: 6. The CDR3 contains 15 residues. Germline CDR1 is MNHNS and CDR2 is SASEGT. The chain's CDR3 is CASSTSGTGTDTQYF. The CDR3 DNA reads TGTGCCAGCAGTACCTCCGGGACAGGGACAGATACGCAGTATTTT.

The chain couples TRBV6-5 to TRBJ2-7; the D is unclear. Germline V CDR1 and CDR2: MNHEY, SVGAGI. The CDR3 has 15 residues. V was shortened by 0 bases and J by 4 bases, with 13 bases between the two germline ends. This CDR3 reads CASSYSFVADYEQYF. DNA of the CDR3: TGTGCCAGCAGTTACTCTTTCGTTGCCGATTACGAGCAGTACTTC.

This clonotype was recorded a few times. The CDR3 spells CASSSGQGFSYEQYF. As DNA, the CDR3 is TGTGCCAGCAGCTCGGGACAGGGTTTCTCCTACGAGCAGTACTTC. The chain is built from TRBV5-6 and TRBJ2-7, with 9 bases fitting TRBD1. Germline assignment: CDR1 SGHDT and CDR2 YYEEEE. V shed 3 bases, J shed 0 bases, and the junction held 4 bases outside the gene matches. The CDR3 extends over 15 amino acids.

There are many counts of this clonotype. The chain is built from TRBV6-2 or TRBV6-3 and TRBJ1-1; 9 bases fit TRBD1. There are 14 residues in the CDR3. Germline trimming cut 5 bases from V and 7 bases from J; bases unmatched to any gene: 8. Germline V gene data show CDR1 as MNHEY and CDR2 as SVGEGT. CDR3 sequence: CASSKGQGFIEAFF. In DNA form, the CDR3 reads TGTGCCAGCAGTAAAGGACAGGGGTTTATTGAAGCTTTCTTT.

This clonotype was seen a few times. The chain carries TRBV29-1 and TRBJ1-2; TRBD1 aligns across 8 bases. Germline V gives CDR1 SQVTM, CDR2 ANQGSEA. After removal of 7 bases from V and 7 bases from J, the junction contained 11 bases not matched to a gene. The CDR3 consists of 13 residues. The CDR3 here is CSAPGQGALGYTF. For the CDR3, the DNA is TGCAGCGCCCCCGGGCAGGGGGCTCTTGGCTACACCTTC. The whole variable domain, filled in from reference TRBV29-1 and TRBJ1-2, reads SAVISQKPSRDICQRGTSLTIQCQVDSQVTMMFWYRQQPGQSLTLIATANQGSEATYESGFVIDKFPISRPNLTFSTLTVSNMSPEDSSIYLCSAPGQGALGYTFGSGTRLTVV.

The gene calls are TRBV29-1 and TRBJ2-3; D ambiguous. The CDR3 is made up of 14 amino acids. V dropped 0 bases and J dropped 2 bases, with 9 bases sitting between them. Germline-derived CDR1 and CDR2 are SQVTM and ANQGSEA. CDR3 region: CSVEDLPATDTQYF. CDR3 bases: TGCAGCGTTGAAGATCTCCCAGCCACAGATACGCAGTATTTT.

In this sample, this clonotype turned up many times. J is TRBJ1-5 and V is TRBV15; D is undetermined. Between the trimmed V and J ends, which lost 0 bases and 6 bases, there was a span of 9 bases. The CDR3 is 14 residues long. The germline CDR1 and CDR2 sequences are LNHNV and YYDKDF (reference sequence). CDR3: CATSRDSGSQPQHF. CDR3 coding DNA: TGTGCCACCAGCAGAGATTCCGGGAGTCAGCCCCAGCATTTT.

This chain links TRBV12-3 or TRBV12-4 with TRBJ2-7; the D call may be TRBD1 or TRBD2 (5 bases each). CDR3 size: 13 residues. V dropped 9 bases and J dropped 3 bases, with 15 bases sitting between them. DNA for the CDR3: TGTGCCAGTGGGGGTTTATCACACTACGAGCAGTACTTC. Protein sequence: CASGGLSHYEQYF.

The chain joins TRBV29-1 to TRBJ1-2; no definite D call. The V end lost 3 bases, the J end lost 1 base, and 9 bases lay between the germline ends. This CDR3 spans 13 amino acids. The germline CDR1 and CDR2 sequences are SQVTM and ANQGSEA. The CDR3 protein is CSVDPVDNYGYTF. The CDR3 DNA is TGCAGCGTTGACCCGGTGGATAACTATGGCTACACCTTC.

The V and J genes are TRBV6-5 and TRBJ2-2; maybe TRBD1 (6 bases). Trimming pared 0 bases from V and 6 bases from J, leaving 11 bases between. The CDR3 consists of 15 residues. Looked up from germline, CDR1 is MNHEY and CDR2 is SVGAGI. CDR3 in amino acids: CASSYSAGAAGELFF. For the CDR3, the DNA is TGTGCCAGCAGTTACTCGGCAGGGGCGGCCGGGGAGCTGTTTTTT.

This clonotype was picked up a small number of times. The gene calls are TRBV6-2 or TRBV6-3 and TRBJ1-5; possible D gene TRBD1, 5 bases. The CDR3 extends over 15 amino acids. Trimming took 2 bases from V and 0 from J, leaving 8 bases between them. CDR1 is MNHEY, CDR2 SVGEGT, per germline. CDR3 nucleotide sequence: TGTGCCAGCAGTTACCAGGGCCCTAGCAATCAGCCCCAGCATTTT. It is translated as CASSYQGPSNQPQHF.

This clonotype appeared many times. The chain combines TRBV5-1 with TRBJ2-3, with TRBD2 matching over 10 bases. J lost 2 bases, V lost 0 bases, and 3 bases had no gene match. Germline V CDR1 and CDR2: SGHRS, YFSETQ. CDR3 length: 16 residues. In nucleotides, the CDR3 is TGCGCCAGCAGCTTGGCCGGACTAGCGGTCACAGATACGCAGTATTTT. This encodes CASSLAGLAVTDTQYF.

Only a few counts were recorded for this clonotype. The genes are TRBV27 and TRBJ1-5; 7 bases fit TRBD1. The V gene's germline CDR1 is MNHEY and CDR2 SMNVEV (reference sequence). V lost 6 bases, J lost 3 bases, and 8 bases stayed unmatched. The CDR3 has 15 amino acids. This CDR3 is CASSKEGQHNQPQHF. In nucleotides, the CDR3 is TGTGCCAGCAGCAAAGAGGGACAGCACAATCAGCCCCAGCATTTT.

This CDR3 reads CSPGAGSTDTQYF. CDR3 DNA sequence: TGCAGTCCTGGGGCAGGGAGCACAGATACGCAGTATTTT. The genes are TRBV20-1 and TRBJ2-3, with D perhaps TRBD1 (5 bases). In germline, CDR1 is DFQATT, CDR2 SNEGSKA (reference sequence). CDR3 length: 13 residues. The V gene lost 8 bases and the J gene lost 0 bases, with 12 bases spanning the gap.

This clonotype was seen more than once but under ten times. The chain recombines TRBV6-2 or TRBV6-3 with TRBJ2-7; D unclear. Trimming removed 7 bases at V and 5 bases at J, with 15 bases between. Germline CDR1 MNHEY, CDR2 SVGEGT. The CDR3 has 13 residues. CDR3 residues: CASTRTKWDEQYF. The CDR3 DNA reads as TGTGCCAGCACCCGGACCAAGTGGGACGAGCAGTACTTC.

The gene calls are TRBV6-1 and TRBJ2-5; maybe TRBD1 (6 bases). The CDR3 spans 15 residues. The V gene lost 2 bases and the J gene lost 2 bases, with 12 bases spanning the gap. CDR1 is MNHNS and CDR2 is SASEGT in the germline V gene. The CDR3 nucleotides read TGTGCCAGCAGTGAATTCCCAGGGGAGCAAGAGACCCAGTACTTC. This translates into CASSEFPGEQETQYF.

In its sample, this clonotype was seen a few times. The CDR3 reads CASSRQGSTGELFF. The DNA for the CDR3 is TGTGCCAGCAGCCGACAGGGTAGCACCGGGGAGCTGTTTTTT. The rearrangement links TRBV7-2 to TRBJ2-2; 7 nucleotides align to TRBD1. With 5 bases clipped from V and 4 bases from J, the junction kept 4 bases outside the gene matches. Germline CDR1 SGHTA, CDR2 FQGNSA. This CDR3 comprises 14 residues.

The table lists this clonotype with many counts. The chain employs TRBV6-1 and TRBJ1-2; D gene ambiguous. This CDR3 has 14 amino acids. The V gene's germline CDR1 is MNHNS and CDR2 SASEGT. Trimming removed 4 bases at V and 0 bases at J, with 9 bases between. The CDR3 spells CASSGTPANYGYTF. In DNA, the CDR3 is TGTGCCAGCAGTGGGACCCCTGCTAACTATGGCTACACCTTC.

The J gene is TRBJ2-1, the V gene TRBV7-7; 10 bases align to TRBD2. The germline V gene encodes CDR1 SSHAT and CDR2 FNYEAQ (reference sequence). The CDR3 is made up of 16 amino acids. V shed 5 bases and J 4 bases; nucleotides not matched to a gene: 8. The CDR3 sequence: CASSLIAGGRYNEQFF. DNA for the CDR3: TGTGCCAGCAGCCTTATAGCGGGAGGCCGATACAATGAGCAGTTCTTC.

This chain connects TRBV6-2 or TRBV6-3 to TRBJ2-1; 7 positions agree with TRBD1. V lost 6 bases and J lost 2; bases outside the gene matches: 7. This CDR3 spans 15 amino acids. Germline V gene sequence: CDR1 MNHEY, CDR2 SVGEGT. The CDR3 DNA reads TGTGCCAGCAGACTTCCGACAGGGCCCTACAATGAGCAGTTCTTC. Its translation: CASRLPTGPYNEQFF.

This clonotype was seen at least ten times. The chain couples TRBV28 to TRBJ2-1; 10 nucleotides align to TRBD2. The CDR3 runs 14 residues. Germline assignment: CDR1 MDHEN and CDR2 SYDVKM. The J segment lost 8 bases and the V segment lost 2 bases, leaving 3 bases of the junction unmatched. The DNA for the CDR3 is TGTGCCAGCAGTTTAACTAGCGGGGTGGATGAGCAGTTCTTC. This codes for CASSLTSGVDEQFF.

This clonotype has only a few counts. As DNA, the CDR3 is TGTGCCAGCAGCGAGGGAGCCAAAAACATTCAGTACTTC. Translation: CASSEGAKNIQYF. The chain couples TRBV9 to TRBJ2-4; D is uncertain. Trimming removed 3 bases at V and 0 bases at J, with 4 bases between. Looked up from germline, CDR1 is SGDLS and CDR2 is YYNGEE. The CDR3 extends over 13 amino acids.

This clonotype was found many times. The chain joins TRBV5-1 to TRBJ2-1; no clear D gene. Trimming took off 4 bases at V and 7 bases at J, with 18 bases between the two ends. Germline V CDR1 and CDR2: SGHRS, YFSETQ. This CDR3 has 15 residues. CDR3 coding DNA: TGCGCCAGCAGCGATGAAGGACGCCTAGGGAATGAGCAGTTCTTC. This encodes CASSDEGRLGNEQFF.